These 2 T cell receptor beta chains originate from one sample sequenced in a study of graft-versus-host responses after intestinal transplantation. Assay used: immunoSEQ multiplex PCR; TCRdb lists only in-frame clones, some missing. The sample consists of 23,000 or so clones, 30% to 40% of them appearing once. The authors seeded approximately 200,000 CFSE-labeled responder cells together with approximately 200,000 irradiated stimulator cells tagged with violet dye. Material: alloreactive CD8+ T cells from a mixed lymphocyte reaction culture, obtained before intestinal transplant. Subset noted: CFSE-low proliferating T cells sorted from roughly six-day pre-transplant mixed lymphocyte reaction (GvH or HvG direction). The receptors shown here come from a human patient who received an intestinal transplant.

The CDR3 coding sequence is TGCGCCAGCAGCCAGAGTACATCGTCTGAAGCTTTCTTT. Translating gives CASSQSTSSEAFF. The genes are TRBV4-1 and TRBJ1-1; D remains ambiguous. CDR1 is MGHRA and CDR2 is YSYEKL in the germline V gene. Trimming took off 3 bases at V and 6 bases at J, with 11 bases between the two ends. This CDR3 comprises 13 residues.

This clone was counted a few times. The chain combines TRBV7-2 with TRBJ2-7; D perhaps matches TRBD2 (6 bases). The ends were cut back, 9 bases at V and 3 bases at J, with 24 bases in the middle. The germline V gene has CDR1 SGHTA and CDR2 FQGNSA. This CDR3 region has 16 residues. Here the CDR3 DNA reads TGTGCCAGTACCTTCGGCCGGGACTGGTCCTTCTACGAGCAGTACTTC. Its protein product is CASTFGRDWSFYEQYF.